This record concerns one T cell receptor beta chain sequence. The antigen is not known. The data were taken from a study of T-cell memory formation after mild COVID-19. Overall study context: Largely donor-specific sequence clusters came from a couple of donors. Study-wide results and caveats: A subset of responding clones appeared in pre-infection memory, suggesting cross-reactive memory joined. CD8+ contracting clones occupied EMRA, while CD4+ ones occupied mainly CM and EM. What remained unconfirmed was the SARS-CoV-2 specificity of second-wave clones peaking on day 37.

TCRdb reprocessed the 5' RACE reads via MiXCR and lists one record per CDR3 protein. The repertoire has tens of thousands of distinct CDR3 sequences, approximately 16% of them found once; the top ten carry under 35%. This CDR3 is 13 amino acids long. The germline V gene has CDR1 MNHNY and CDR2 SVGAGI (reference sequence). V lost 0 bases to trimming and J lost 7 bases, with 9 bases between them. The genes are TRBV6-6 and TRBJ1-1, with D tentatively TRBD1 (5 bases). The sample taken for sequencing was PBMCs or a T cell subset sorted from them (not recorded which). The clonotype was recovered from an adult woman who had mild COVID-19 (a few samples of this study predate the infection). Cell type and time point are not known. The CDR3 region has the DNA TGTGCCAGCAGTTACTCCGGGGGATATGAAGCTTTCTTT. It specifies CASSYSGGYEAFF.